Listed here are 25 T cell receptor beta chains from one sample, sequenced in a study of blood T cell repertoires in COVID-19. Generated by immunoSEQ multiplex PCR, the TCRdb table keeps only in-frame clones and is missing some. The sample carries tens of thousands of clones, around 86% recorded once. The sequencing sample was made of peripheral blood. These receptors were taken from a man between 50 and 59 years old in a cohort sampled during active COVID-19.

The rearrangement joins TRBV4-1 to TRBJ2-1; D may be TRBD2 (5 bases). CDR3 length: 18 amino acids. V was trimmed by 0 bases and J by 10 bases, leaving 25 bases between them. Germline V lookup: CDR1 MGHRA, CDR2 YSYEKL. CDR3 residues: CASSQEAMRETLRLEQFF. Here the CDR3 DNA reads TGCGCCAGCAGCCAAGAAGCGATGAGGGAGACCCTAAGATTGGAGCAGTTCTTC.

V is TRBV3-1 (or the pseudogene TRBV3-2) and J is TRBJ1-2, with D perhaps matching TRBD1 (5 bases). The V end was cut by 4 bases, the J end by 4 bases, with 13 bases between. The CDR3 runs 14 residues. Germline V gives CDR1 LGHDT, CDR2 YNNKEL (reference sequence). CDR3 region: CASSPVTGSYGYTF. The CDR3 DNA follows: TGTGCCAGCAGCCCTGTAACAGGATCCTATGGCTACACCTTC.

The CDR3, as DNA: TGCGCCAGCGCTGGAGGGACCACCCTTTTTACAGATACGCAGTATTTT. Translated: CASAGGTTLFTDTQYF. The chain is built from TRBV4-1 and TRBJ2-3; TRBD2 is a possible D gene (6 bases). Germline lookup yields CDR1 MGHRA and CDR2 YSYEKL. The germline V and J ends were trimmed by 8 bases and 3 bases, with 21 bases remaining between them. The CDR3 spans 16 residues.

V usage is TRBV18 and J usage is TRBJ1-1; no reliable D call. Germline V gene sequence: CDR1 KGHSH, CDR2 LQKENI. Trimming cost V 3 bases and J 7 bases, with 12 bases left between them. The CDR3 consists of 13 residues. Here the CDR3 DNA reads TGTGCCAGCTCACCTACGAGAGGCCGTGAAGCTTTCTTT. Protein product: CASSPTRGREAFF.

The V and J genes are TRBV25-1 and TRBJ2-3; TRBD1 agrees at 9 bases. J was trimmed by 4 bases and V by 1 base; bases with no gene match: 9. Germline CDR1 and CDR2: MGHDK and SYGVNS. This CDR3 is 17 amino acids long. Here the CDR3 reads CASSEWIRTGAPDTQYF. As DNA, the CDR3 is TGTGCCAGCAGTGAATGGATCCGGACAGGGGCCCCAGATACGCAGTATTTT.

The chain uses TRBV19 and TRBJ2-1; D is possibly TRBD2 (6 bases). Germline CDR1 and CDR2: LNHDA and SQIVND (reference sequence). Trimming removed 2 bases at V and 5 bases at J, with 13 bases between. The CDR3 consists of 15 residues. CDR3 bases: TGTGCCAGTAGTATAACGGATGGGAGGCACAATGAGCAGTTCTTC. It codes for CASSITDGRHNEQFF.

As for this clone: Other DNA sequences of this sample code for an identical CDR3. This chain uses TRBV4-1 with TRBJ2-3; TRBD1 aligns across 8 bases. Unmatched junction bases numbered 5, after V lost 4 bases and J lost 2 bases. The CDR3 spans 15 residues. Germline assignment: CDR1 MGHRA and CDR2 YSYEKL. CDR3 region: CASSRGQGPTDTQYF. In DNA form, the CDR3 reads TGCGCCAGCAGCCGAGGACAGGGACCCACAGATACGCAGTATTTT.

The V gene is TRBV4-1, the J gene TRBJ2-7; no definite D call. The CDR3 totals 14 residues. Trimming took off 3 bases at V and 3 bases at J, with 12 bases between the two ends. Per the germline V gene, CDR1 is MGHRA and CDR2 is YSYEKL. This chain's CDR3 is CASSQTPQVYEQYV. CDR3 DNA sequence: TGCGCCAGCAGCCAGACCCCCCAGGTCTACGAGCAGTACGTC.

The rearrangement joins TRBV5-1 to TRBJ1-2; D is uncertain. Germline-derived CDR1 and CDR2 are SGHRS and YFSETQ. The CDR3 runs to 15 residues. Between the trimmed V and J ends, which lost 0 bases and 5 bases, there was a span of 14 bases. This chain's CDR3 is CASSLEGRGLYGYTF. CDR3 nucleotide sequence: TGCGCCAGCAGCTTGGAGGGCCGAGGGCTATATGGCTACACCTTC.

The chain recombines TRBV5-8 with TRBJ1-4; 7 bases agree with TRBD1. The CDR3 is 20 residues long. J gave up 0 bases and V 1 base, and 15 bases lay outside the gene matches. Germline values: CDR1 SGHTS, CDR2 YDEGEE. The CDR3 region is CASSLLVRTGFFSTNEKLFF. CDR3 bases: TGTGCCAGCAGCTTGTTGGTCCGGACAGGATTCTTTTCAACTAATGAAAAACTGTTTTTT.

The V call is TRBV23-1, the J call TRBJ2-2; no clear D gene. TRBV23-1 falls under the ORF class, with uncertain function. The length of the CDR3 is 16 residues. V was trimmed by 1 base and J by 0 bases, leaving 9 bases between them. The CDR3 coding sequence is TGCGCCAGCAGTCAATTTGAGGCAGCGAACACCGGGGAGCTGTTTTTT. Protein: CASSQFEAANTGELFF.

This chain connects TRBV7-2 to TRBJ2-3; tentatively, D is TRBD2 (5 bases). CDR1 SGHTA and CDR2 FQGNSA come from the germline V gene. V dropped 1 base and J dropped 0 bases, with 5 bases sitting between them. The CDR3 consists of 14 residues. CDR3 sequence (DNA): TGTGCCAGCAGCTTAGGGACTAGCACAGATACGCAGTATTTT. Translation gives CASSLGTSTDTQYF.

In DNA form, the CDR3 reads TGTGCCAGCAGCTTAGGGGTACTTAGCGGTTACAATGAGCAGTTCTTC. Translation gives CASSLGVLSGYNEQFF. The chain couples TRBV7-6 to TRBJ2-1; D may be TRBD2 (6 bases). Looked up from germline, CDR1 is SGHVS and CDR2 is FNYEAQ. CDR3 length equals 16 residues. Between the trimmed V and J ends, which lost 1 base and 4 bases, there was a span of 14 bases.

This clone was observed a few times. This chain connects TRBV27 to TRBJ2-4; TRBD2 agrees at 15 bases. The CDR3 length is 19 residues. The trim removed 6 bases at V and 4 bases at J, leaving 13 bases unmatched. From germline, CDR1 is MNHEY and CDR2 SMNVEV (reference sequence). The CDR3 DNA sequence: TGTGCCAGCAGCCCGGGACTAGCGGGAGGCCCGGCGGTGAAAAACATTCAGTACTTC. Amino acid sequence: CASSPGLAGGPAVKNIQYF.

The chain joins TRBV7-2 to TRBJ2-3, with TRBD1 as a possible D gene (6 bases). CDR3 length: 15 amino acids. CDR1 is SGHTA, CDR2 FQGNSA, per germline. V was cut by 5 bases and J by 6 bases, with 18 bases left in between. CDR3 in amino acids: CASSATGLVGDTQYF. The CDR3 DNA sequence: TGTGCCAGCAGCGCCACAGGGTTAGTCGGGGATACGCAGTATTTT.

The gene calls are TRBV11-2 and TRBJ2-1, with no clear D. V was clipped by 4 bases and J by 4 bases, with 11 bases between them. Per the germline V gene, CDR1 is SGHAT and CDR2 is FQNNGV. CDR3 length: 14 residues. CDR3 amino acids: CASSSLGGYNEQFF. For the CDR3, the DNA is TGTGCCAGCAGCTCCCTCGGCGGATACAATGAGCAGTTCTTC.

The V call is TRBV29-1, the J call TRBJ2-7, with 11 bases aligning to TRBD1. Germline-derived CDR1 and CDR2 are SQVTM and ANQGSEA. The length of the CDR3 is 15 residues. Trimming at V came to 7 bases and at J to 3 bases, leaving 11 bases not matched to a gene. The CDR3 here is CSARDRGTMNYEQYV. Here the CDR3 DNA reads TGCAGCGCCCGGGACAGGGGGACCATGAACTACGAGCAGTACGTC.

The genes are TRBV6-2 or TRBV6-3 and TRBJ2-5; no clear D gene. V shed 1 base and J shed 5 bases, with 5 bases lying between them. CDR3 size: 12 residues. The germline V gene has CDR1 MNHEY and CDR2 SVGEGT. The CDR3 loop is CASSYWRETQYF. The CDR3 region has the DNA TGTGCCAGCAGTTACTGGCGGGAGACCCAGTACTTC.

The chain uses TRBV9 and TRBJ2-5; 10 bases line up with TRBD2. V dropped 3 bases and J dropped 5; count of bases not matched to a gene: 7. The germline V gene has CDR1 SGDLS and CDR2 YYNGEE. The CDR3 consists of 15 residues. CDR3 coding DNA: TGTGCCAGCAGCGCAAAGGGACTAGCGAGGGAGACCCAGTACTTC. Translation: CASSAKGLARETQYF.

The chain recombines TRBV5-6 with TRBJ2-7, with a possible D match to TRBD1 (6 bases). CDR3 length: 14 residues. Germline loops: CDR1 SGHDT, CDR2 YYEEEE. Trimming took off 4 bases at V and 2 bases at J, with 13 bases between the two ends. The chain's CDR3 is CASSLNRDTYEQYV. CDR3 coding DNA: TGTGCCAGCAGCCTCAACAGGGATACCTACGAGCAGTACGTC.

This chain links TRBV7-2 with TRBJ2-7; 8 bases are shared with TRBD1. This CDR3 spans 17 amino acids. V was clipped by 5 bases and J by 2 bases; unmatched bases: 14. From germline, CDR1 is SGHTA and CDR2 FQGNSA. CDR3 in DNA: TGTGCCAGCAGCCAACCCTTCGGACAGGGAGGACCCTACGAGCAGTACTTC. This encodes CASSQPFGQGGPYEQYF.

This clone came up once. The chain carries TRBV6-2 or TRBV6-3 and TRBJ1-5; TRBD1 is a possible D gene (6 bases). This CDR3 is built from 13 residues. CDR1 MNHEY and CDR2 SVGEGT come from the germline V gene. V was cut by 2 bases and J by 6 bases, with 8 bases left in between. CDR3 sequence: CASSYPGAQPQHF. For the CDR3, the DNA is TGTGCCAGCAGTTACCCAGGGGCTCAGCCCCAGCATTTT.

J is TRBJ1-1 and V is TRBV6-2 or TRBV6-3, with 7 bases fitting TRBD1. The CDR3 spans 15 residues. Germline values: CDR1 MNHEY, CDR2 SVGEGT. V lost 0 bases and J lost 4; bases outside the gene matches: 5. The CDR3 region has the DNA TGTGCCAGCAGTTACTCACAGGGGCGGCTCACTGAAGCTTTCTTT. It codes for CASSYSQGRLTEAFF.

This CDR3 reads CASSLGGTVQETQYF. The CDR3, as DNA: TGTGCCAGCAGCTTAGGTGGAACAGTTCAAGAGACCCAGTACTTC. The chain uses TRBV11-2 and TRBJ2-5; the D is unclear. CDR3 length equals 15 residues. V lost 1 base and J lost 2, with 11 bases in between. Germline V CDR1 and CDR2: SGHAT, FQNNGV.

The V and J genes are TRBV18 and TRBJ2-7, with TRBD2 matching over 10 bases. After removal of 0 bases from V and 5 bases from J, the junction contained 13 bases not matched to a gene. The germline gives CDR1 KGHSH, CDR2 LQKENI. The CDR3 totals 18 residues. CDR3 amino acids: CASSPPTRSGRAAHEQYV. DNA for the CDR3: TGTGCCAGCTCACCACCGACTCGAAGCGGGAGGGCCGCCCACGAGCAGTACGTC.